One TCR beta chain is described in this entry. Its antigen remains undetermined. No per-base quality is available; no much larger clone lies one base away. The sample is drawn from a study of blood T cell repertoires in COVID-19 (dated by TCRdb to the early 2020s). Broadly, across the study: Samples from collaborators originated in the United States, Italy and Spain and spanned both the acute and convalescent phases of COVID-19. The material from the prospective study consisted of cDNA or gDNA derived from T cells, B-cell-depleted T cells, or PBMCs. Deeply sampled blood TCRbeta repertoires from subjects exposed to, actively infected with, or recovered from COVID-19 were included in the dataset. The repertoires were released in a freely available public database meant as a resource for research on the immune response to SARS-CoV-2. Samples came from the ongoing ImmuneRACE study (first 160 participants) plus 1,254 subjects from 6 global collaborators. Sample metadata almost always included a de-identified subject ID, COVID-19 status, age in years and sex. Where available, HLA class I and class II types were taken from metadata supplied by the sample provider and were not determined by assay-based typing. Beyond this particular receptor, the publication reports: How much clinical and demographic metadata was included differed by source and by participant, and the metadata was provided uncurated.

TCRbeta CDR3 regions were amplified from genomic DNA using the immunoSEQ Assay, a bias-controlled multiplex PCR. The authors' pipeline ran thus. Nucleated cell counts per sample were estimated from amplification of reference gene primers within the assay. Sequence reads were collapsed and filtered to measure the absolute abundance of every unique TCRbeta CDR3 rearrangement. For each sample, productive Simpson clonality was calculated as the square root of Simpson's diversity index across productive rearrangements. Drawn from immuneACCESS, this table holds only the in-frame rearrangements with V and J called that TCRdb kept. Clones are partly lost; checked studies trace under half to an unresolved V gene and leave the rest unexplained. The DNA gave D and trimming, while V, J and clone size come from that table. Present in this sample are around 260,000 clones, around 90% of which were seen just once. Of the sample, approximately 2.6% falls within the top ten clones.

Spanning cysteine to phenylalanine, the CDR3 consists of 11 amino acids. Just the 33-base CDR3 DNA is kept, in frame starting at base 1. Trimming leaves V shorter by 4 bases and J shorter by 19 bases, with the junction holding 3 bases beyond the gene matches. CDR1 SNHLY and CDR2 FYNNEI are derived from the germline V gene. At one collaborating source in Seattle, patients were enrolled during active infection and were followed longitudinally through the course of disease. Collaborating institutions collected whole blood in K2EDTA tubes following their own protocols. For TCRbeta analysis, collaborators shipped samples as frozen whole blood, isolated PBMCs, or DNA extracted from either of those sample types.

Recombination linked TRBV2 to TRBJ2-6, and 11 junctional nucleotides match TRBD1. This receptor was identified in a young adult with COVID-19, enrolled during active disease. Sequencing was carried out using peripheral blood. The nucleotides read TGTGCCAGCAGTGGTGGACAGGGGGCTACTTTC. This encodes CASSGGQGATF.